This is a list of T cell receptor beta chains from one sample in a study of cytomegalovirus exposure and HLA in healthy donors. The data were produced by immunoSEQ multiplex PCR, yet TCRdb's version contains in-frame clones alone and is incomplete. The sample lists 85,000 to 130,000 clones; roughly 72% were seen once. Source material: PBMCs. These receptors were obtained from a woman aged 18 to 35 in good health and CMV-seropositive. The CDR3 runs from the conserved cysteine through the conserved F or W. A D gene is named only where the DNA matches it firmly. The size of a clone is reported for some rows only, either as once, few or many, or as a class for expanded clones.

v_call,j_call,d_call,clone_size,cdr3_aa,cdr3_nt
TRBV23-1,TRBJ1-5,TRBD1,few,CASSQSDRGSSSNQPQHF,TGCGCCAGCAGTCAATCTGACAGGGGATCCTCTAGCAATCAGCCCCAGCATTTT
TRBV5-1,TRBJ1-1,-,-,CASSFGDTGREAFF,TGCGCCAGCAGCTTTGGGGACACAGGACGGGAAGCTTTCTTT
TRBV2,TRBJ2-7,-,-,CASSPSPGPHEQYF,TGTGCCAGCAGTCCATCGCCAGGTCCCCACGAGCAGTACTTC
TRBV7-2,TRBJ2-7,TRBD2,-,CASSPFGTSGSYEQYF,TGTGCCAGCAGCCCATTTGGGACTAGCGGGAGCTACGAGCAGTACTTC
TRBV30,TRBJ2-1,-,-,CAWSPNGSGDEQFF,TGTGCCTGGAGTCCCAACGGGAGTGGGGATGAGCAGTTCTTC
TRBV5-1,TRBJ2-6,-,-,CASSRTRQSGANVLTF,TGCGCCAGCAGCCGCACCAGGCAGTCTGGGGCCAACGTCCTGACTTTC
TRBV2,TRBJ2-7,-,-,CASSKLAASYEQYF,TGTGCCAGCAGTAAGTTAGCGGCCTCCTACGAGCAGTACTTC
TRBV19,TRBJ2-3,TRBD2,-,CASEGLAGDTQYF,TGTGCCAGCGAGGGACTAGCGGGAGATACGCAGTATTTT
TRBV7-9,TRBJ1-5,TRBD1,few,CASSPGTGGVQPQHF,TGTGCCAGCAGTCCCGGGACAGGGGGCGTTCAGCCCCAGCATTTT
TRBV28,TRBJ2-5,TRBD1,-,CASRTGALQETQYF,TGTGCCAGCAGGACAGGGGCCTTGCAAGAGACCCAGTACTTC
TRBV10-3,TRBJ1-1,-,-,CAISAARGSNTEAFF,TGTGCCATCAGTGCAGCTCGGGGGTCAAACACTGAAGCTTTCTTT
TRBV10-3,TRBJ1-5,-,many,CAISKGGPQPQHF,TGTGCCATCAGCAAAGGAGGGCCCCAGCCCCAGCATTTT
TRBV18,TRBJ1-4,-,-,CASSPSGVEKLFF,TGTGCCAGCTCACCCTCAGGCGTCGAAAAACTGTTTTTT
TRBV4-1,TRBJ1-1,-,-,CASSQDSTGNTEAFF,TGCGCCAGCAGCCAAGATTCAACAGGAAACACTGAAGCTTTCTTT
TRBV6-6,TRBJ1-1,-,-,CAGGGAGMNTEAFF,TGTGCAGGCGGGGGGGCCGGGATGAACACTGAAGCTTTCTTT
TRBV28,TRBJ1-1,-,-,CASSTGVTEAFF,TGTGCCAGCAGCACAGGTGTGACTGAAGCTTTCTTT
TRBV11-3,TRBJ2-7,TRBD1,once,CASSSAGTGFGYEQYF,TGTGCCAGCAGCTCCGCCGGGACAGGGTTTGGTTACGAGCAGTACTTC
TRBV5-6,TRBJ1-1,TRBD1,-,CASSVRLPGQMPNTEAFF,TGTGCCAGCAGCGTCCGTTTGCCGGGACAGATGCCGAACACTGAAGCTTTCTTT
TRBV28,TRBJ1-4,-,-,CASSNYPRQATLEKLFF,TGTGCCAGCAGTAACTATCCCCGACAGGCAACTCTAGAAAAACTGTTTTTT
TRBV28,TRBJ1-1,-,-,CASSLIRGEAFF,TGTGCCAGCAGTTTAATTCGGGGTGAGGCTTTCTTT
TRBV7-9,TRBJ1-1,TRBD1,once,CASSSQGLWTEAFF,TGTGCCAGCAGCTCACAGGGGTTGTGGACTGAAGCTTTCTTT
TRBV12-5,TRBJ1-1,TRBD1,-,CASGLVQGSANTEAFF,TGTGCTAGTGGTTTGGTACAGGGGTCAGCGAACACTGAAGCTTTCTTT
TRBV28,TRBJ1-2,-,-,CASSFQRGGGQGYTF,TGTGCCAGCAGTTTCCAGCGGGGAGGGGGGCAAGGCTACACCTTC
TRBV30,TRBJ1-5,-,few,CAWGTVYSNQPQHF,TGTGCCTGGGGTACAGTGTATAGCAATCAGCCCCAGCATTTT
TRBV6-5,TRBJ1-6,-,-,CASSFDRYNSPLHF,TGTGCCAGCAGTTTTGATCGGTATAATTCACCCCTCCACTTT
TRBV6-1,TRBJ2-5,TRBD2,-,CASSELAGARTQYF,TGTGCCAGCAGTGAACTCGCGGGAGCCCGGACCCAGTACTTC
TRBV28,TRBJ2-1,-,-,CASRTRSYNEQFF,TGTGCCAGCAGAACCAGATCTTACAATGAGCAGTTCTTC
TRBV5-1,TRBJ2-6,-,-,CASSFGADGSGANVLTF,TGCGCCAGCAGCTTTGGGGCGGACGGCTCTGGGGCCAACGTCCTGACTTTC
TRBV10-2,TRBJ2-1,-,-,CASSEFRGSQQFF,TGCGCCAGCAGTGAGTTCCGAGGGAGTCAGCAGTTCTTC
TRBV7-2,TRBJ2-7,TRBD2,once,CASSWGRASYEQYF,TGTGCCAGCAGCTGGGGGAGGGCCTCCTACGAGCAGTACTTC
TRBV12-5,TRBJ1-5,TRBD1,-,CASGLAPRDRGYNQPQHF,TGTGCTAGTGGTTTGGCACCTCGGGACAGGGGTTACAATCAGCCCCAGCATTTT
TRBV10-3,TRBJ2-1,TRBD2,-,CAITETSGRGGEQFF,TGTGCCATCACCGAGACTAGCGGGAGGGGAGGTGAGCAGTTCTTC
TRBV19,TRBJ2-6,TRBD1,-,CASHPQGAGANVLTF,TGTGCCAGTCACCCCCAGGGGGCTGGGGCCAACGTCCTGACTTTC
TRBV5-4,TRBJ2-2,-,-,CASSLEWTLTGELFF,TGTGCCAGCAGCTTGGAGTGGACTCTCACCGGGGAGCTGTTTTTT
TRBV29-1,TRBJ1-1,-,-,CSVEQDRREAFF,TGCAGCGTTGAACAGGACCGGAGGGAAGCTTTCTTT
TRBV11-3,TRBJ2-5,-,once,CASSLAGSGETQYF,TGTGCCAGCAGCTTAGCCGGGAGTGGGGAGACCCAGTACTTC
TRBV13,TRBJ2-3,-,few,CASSPYRVDTQYF,TGTGCCAGCAGCCCCTACCGCGTGGATACGCAGTATTTT